Detailed here is one T cell receptor beta chain. This specimen comes from a study of technical replicates of blood from a few donors. Using immunoSEQ multiplex PCR, the repertoire was profiled, and TCRdb retains in-frame clones only, with some absent. Of over 85,000 clones listed, approximately 94% were seen once; the top ten hold 0.25% to 0.35%. Germline loops: CDR1 MGHDK, CDR2 SYGVNS. Deletions cut 9 bases from V and 2 bases from J, with 16 bases between. There are 14 residues in the CDR3. Sequencing was performed on T cells isolated from PBMCs. This chain connects TRBV25-1 to TRBJ1-2, with unresolved D. This TCR was sampled from a human donor in good health. This CDR3 reads CARSPGESNYGYTF. The CDR3 nucleotides are TGTGCCAGATCCCCCGGGGAAAGCAACTATGGCTACACCTTC.